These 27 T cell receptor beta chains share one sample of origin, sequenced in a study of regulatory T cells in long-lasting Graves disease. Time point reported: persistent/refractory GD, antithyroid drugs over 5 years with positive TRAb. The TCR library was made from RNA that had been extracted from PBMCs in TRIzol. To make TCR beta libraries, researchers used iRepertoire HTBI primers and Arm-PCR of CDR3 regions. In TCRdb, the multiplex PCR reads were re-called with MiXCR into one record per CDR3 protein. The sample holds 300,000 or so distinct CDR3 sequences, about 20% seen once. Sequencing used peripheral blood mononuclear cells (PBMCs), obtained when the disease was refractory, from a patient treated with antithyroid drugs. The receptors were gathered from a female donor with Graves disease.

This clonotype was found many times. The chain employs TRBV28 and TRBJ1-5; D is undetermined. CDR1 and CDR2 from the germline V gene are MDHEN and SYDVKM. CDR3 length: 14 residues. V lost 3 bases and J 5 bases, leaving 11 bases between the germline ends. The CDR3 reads CASSLRHNDQPQHF. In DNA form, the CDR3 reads TGTGCCAGCAGTTTGAGGCACAACGATCAGCCCCAGCATTTT.

In DNA, the CDR3 is TGTGCCAGCAGCCCACAGGTGGGGGGCGGCACTGAAGCTTTCTTT. Translated, it gives CASSPQVGGGTEAFF. The V call is TRBV9, the J call TRBJ1-1; weak D call: TRBD1 (6 bases). The CDR3 is made up of 15 amino acids. V lost 4 bases and J 4 bases, leaving 17 bases between the germline ends. Germline V gives CDR1 SGDLS, CDR2 YYNGEE.

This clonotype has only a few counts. CDR3 nucleotide sequence: TGTGCCAGCAGTTTAGCGGGAGACGAGCCCGGGGAGCTGTTTTTT. Translation: CASSLAGDEPGELFF. The chain is built from TRBV28 and TRBJ2-2; 7 bases agree with TRBD2. This CDR3 is 15 amino acids long. Per the germline V gene, CDR1 is MDHEN and CDR2 is SYDVKM. V trimming: 2 bases; J trimming: 6 bases; junction bases outside the gene matches: 6.

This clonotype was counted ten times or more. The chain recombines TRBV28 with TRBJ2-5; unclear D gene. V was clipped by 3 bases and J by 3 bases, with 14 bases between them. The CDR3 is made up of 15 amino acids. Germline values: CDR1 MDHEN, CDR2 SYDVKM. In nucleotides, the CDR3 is TGTGCCAGCAGTTTTGCCTGGCCCCGGGAAGAGACCCAGTACTTC. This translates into CASSFAWPREETQYF.

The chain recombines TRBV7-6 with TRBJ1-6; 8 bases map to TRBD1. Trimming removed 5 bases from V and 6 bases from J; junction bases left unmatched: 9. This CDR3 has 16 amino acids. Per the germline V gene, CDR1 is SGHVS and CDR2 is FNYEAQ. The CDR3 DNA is TGTGCCAGCAGCCCGGGGGGCAGGGGGCCTAATTCACCCCTCCACTTT. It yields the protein CASSPGGRGPNSPLHF.

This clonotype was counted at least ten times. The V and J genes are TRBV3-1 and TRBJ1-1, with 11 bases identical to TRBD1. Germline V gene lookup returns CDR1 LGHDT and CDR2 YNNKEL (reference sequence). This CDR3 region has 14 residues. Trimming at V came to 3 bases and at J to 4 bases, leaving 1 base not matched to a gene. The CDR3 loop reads CASSQGTGGTEAFF. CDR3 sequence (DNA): TGTGCCAGCAGCCAGGGGACAGGGGGCACTGAAGCTTTCTTT.

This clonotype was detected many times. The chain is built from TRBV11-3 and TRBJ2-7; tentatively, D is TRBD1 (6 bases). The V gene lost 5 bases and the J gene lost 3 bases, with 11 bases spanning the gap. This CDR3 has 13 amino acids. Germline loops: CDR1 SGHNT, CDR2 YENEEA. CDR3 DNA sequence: TGTGCCAGCAGCCGGACAGTTCTCTACGAGCAGTACTTC. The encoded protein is CASSRTVLYEQYF.

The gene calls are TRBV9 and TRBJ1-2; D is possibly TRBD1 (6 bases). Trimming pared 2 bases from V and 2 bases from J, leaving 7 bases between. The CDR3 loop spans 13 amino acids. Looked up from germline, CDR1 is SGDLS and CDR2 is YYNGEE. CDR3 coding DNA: TGTGCCAGCAGCGTTACAGGGAACTATGGCTACACCTTC. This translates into CASSVTGNYGYTF.

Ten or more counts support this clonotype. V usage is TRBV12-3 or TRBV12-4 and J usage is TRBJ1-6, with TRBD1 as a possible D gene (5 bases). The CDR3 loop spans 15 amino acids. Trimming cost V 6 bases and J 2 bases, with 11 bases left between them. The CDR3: CASSGWDPYNSPLHF. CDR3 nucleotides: TGTGCCAGCAGCGGCTGGGACCCCTATAATTCACCCCTCCACTTT.

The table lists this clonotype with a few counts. The CDR3 spells CASSFGTYSNQPQHF. The CDR3 bases are TGTGCCAGCAGCTTCGGGACTTACTCCAATCAGCCCCAGCATTTT. V is TRBV7-2 and J is TRBJ1-5, with a weak D call TRBD1 (5 bases). Trimming took off 3 bases at V and 3 bases at J, with 12 bases between the two ends. The CDR3 is 15 residues long. Germline lookup yields CDR1 SGHTA and CDR2 FQGNSA.

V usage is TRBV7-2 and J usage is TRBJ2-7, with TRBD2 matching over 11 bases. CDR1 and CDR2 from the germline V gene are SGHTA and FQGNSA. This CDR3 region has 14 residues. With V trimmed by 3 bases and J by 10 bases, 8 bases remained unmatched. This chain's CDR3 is CASSFTSGGPTQYF. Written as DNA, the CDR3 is TGTGCCAGCAGCTTCACTAGCGGGGGCCCAACACAGTACTTC.

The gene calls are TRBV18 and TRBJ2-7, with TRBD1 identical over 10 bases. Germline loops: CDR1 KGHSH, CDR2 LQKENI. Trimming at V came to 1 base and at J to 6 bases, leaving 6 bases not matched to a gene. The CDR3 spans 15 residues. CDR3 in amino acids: CASSPLRDRGREQYF. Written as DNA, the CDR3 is TGTGCCAGCTCACCACTCAGGGACAGGGGCCGCGAGCAGTACTTC.

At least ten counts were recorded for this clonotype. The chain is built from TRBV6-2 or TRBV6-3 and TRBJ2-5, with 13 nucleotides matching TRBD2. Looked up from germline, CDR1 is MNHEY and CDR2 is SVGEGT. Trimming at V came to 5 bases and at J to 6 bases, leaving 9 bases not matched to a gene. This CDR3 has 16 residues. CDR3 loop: CASSPPGLAGKKTQYF. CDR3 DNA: TGTGCCAGCAGTCCTCCGGGACTAGCGGGGAAGAAGACCCAGTACTTC.

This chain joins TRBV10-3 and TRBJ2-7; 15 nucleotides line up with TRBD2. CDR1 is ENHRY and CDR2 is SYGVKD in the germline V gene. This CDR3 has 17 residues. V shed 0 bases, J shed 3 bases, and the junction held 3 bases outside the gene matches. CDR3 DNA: TGTGCCATCAGTGAGTCCCCGGGACTAGCGGGGGGCTACGAGCAGTACTTC. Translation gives CAISESPGLAGGYEQYF.

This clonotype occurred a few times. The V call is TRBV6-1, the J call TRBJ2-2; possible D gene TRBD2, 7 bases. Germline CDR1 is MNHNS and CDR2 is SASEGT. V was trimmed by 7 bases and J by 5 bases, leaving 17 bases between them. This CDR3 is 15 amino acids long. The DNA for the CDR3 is TGTGCCAGCACCCCGCTAAGGGGGGGTACCGGGGAGCTGTTTTTT. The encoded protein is CASTPLRGGTGELFF.

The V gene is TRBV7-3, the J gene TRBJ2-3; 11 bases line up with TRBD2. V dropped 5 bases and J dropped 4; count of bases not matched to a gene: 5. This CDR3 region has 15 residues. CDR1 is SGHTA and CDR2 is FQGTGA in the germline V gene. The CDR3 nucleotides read TGTGCCAGCAGCCCTAGCGGGGGGCTGGCAGATACGCAGTATTTT. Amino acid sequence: CASSPSGGLADTQYF. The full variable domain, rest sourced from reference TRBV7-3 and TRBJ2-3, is GAGVSQTPSNKVTEKGKYVELRCDPISGHTALYWYRQSLGQGPEFLIYFQGTGAADDSGLPNDRFFAVRPEGSVSTLKIQRTERGDSAVYLCASSPSGGLADTQYFGPGTRLTVL.

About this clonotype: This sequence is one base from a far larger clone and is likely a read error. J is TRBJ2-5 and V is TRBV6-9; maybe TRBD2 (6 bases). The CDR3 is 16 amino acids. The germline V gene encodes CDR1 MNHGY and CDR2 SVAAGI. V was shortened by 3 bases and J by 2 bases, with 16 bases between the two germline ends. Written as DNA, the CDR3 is TGTGCCAGCAGTTACCGACTCGGGACTCCGCAAGAGACCCAGTACTTC. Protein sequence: CASSYRLGTPQETQYF.

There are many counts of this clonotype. CDR3 DNA sequence: TGTGCCAGCGCAATCGAGACGGGAGCCTATGGCTACACCTTC. Translated: CASAIETGAYGYTF. The V gene is TRBV11-2, the J gene TRBJ1-2; D remains ambiguous. Germline lookup yields CDR1 SGHAT and CDR2 FQNNGV. With 8 bases removed from V and 4 bases from J, the gap between germline ends came to 17 bases. The CDR3 runs to 14 residues.

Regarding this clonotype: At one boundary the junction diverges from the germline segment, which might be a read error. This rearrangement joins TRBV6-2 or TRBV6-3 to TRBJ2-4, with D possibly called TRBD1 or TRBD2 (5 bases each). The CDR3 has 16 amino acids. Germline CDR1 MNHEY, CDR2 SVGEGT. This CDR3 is CASSYSYIGAKNILYF. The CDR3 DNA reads TGTGCCAGCAGTTACTCTTACATCGGGGCCAAAAACATTCTGTACTTC.

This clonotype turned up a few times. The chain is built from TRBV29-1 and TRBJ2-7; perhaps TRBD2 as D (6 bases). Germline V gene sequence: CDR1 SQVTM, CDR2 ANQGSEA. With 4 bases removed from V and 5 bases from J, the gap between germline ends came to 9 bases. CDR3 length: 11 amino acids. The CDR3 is CSVVREDEQYF. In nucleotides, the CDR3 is TGCAGCGTTGTCAGGGAGGACGAGCAGTACTTC.

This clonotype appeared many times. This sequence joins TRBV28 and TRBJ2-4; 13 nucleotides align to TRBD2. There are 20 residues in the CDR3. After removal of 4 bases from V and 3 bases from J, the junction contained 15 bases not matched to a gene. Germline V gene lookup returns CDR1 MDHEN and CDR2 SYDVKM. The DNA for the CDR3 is TGTGCCAGCAGTTCATGGGGCCCGACTAGCGGGAGGTCTATCAAAAACATTCAGTACTTC. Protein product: CASSSWGPTSGRSIKNIQYF.

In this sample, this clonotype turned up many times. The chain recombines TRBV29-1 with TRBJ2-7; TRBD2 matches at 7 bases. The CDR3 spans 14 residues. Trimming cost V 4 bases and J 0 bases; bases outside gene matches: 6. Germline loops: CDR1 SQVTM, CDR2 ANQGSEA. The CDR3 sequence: CSVVESGVSYEQYF. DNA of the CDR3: TGCAGCGTTGTGGAAAGCGGGGTCTCCTACGAGCAGTACTTC.

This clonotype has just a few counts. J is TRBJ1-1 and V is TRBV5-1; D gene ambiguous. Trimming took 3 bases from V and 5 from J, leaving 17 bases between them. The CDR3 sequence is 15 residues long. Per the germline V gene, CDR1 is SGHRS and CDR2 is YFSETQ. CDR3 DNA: TGCGCCAGCAGCTGGGGAGTTATCCCGAGAACTGAAGCTTTCTTT. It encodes CASSWGVIPRTEAFF.

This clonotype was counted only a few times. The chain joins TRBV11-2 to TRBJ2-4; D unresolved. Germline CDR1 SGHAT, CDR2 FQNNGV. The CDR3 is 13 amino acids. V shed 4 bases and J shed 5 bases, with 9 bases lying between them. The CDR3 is CASSSDLENIQYF. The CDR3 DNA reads TGTGCCAGCAGCTCCGACTTGGAAAACATTCAGTACTTC.

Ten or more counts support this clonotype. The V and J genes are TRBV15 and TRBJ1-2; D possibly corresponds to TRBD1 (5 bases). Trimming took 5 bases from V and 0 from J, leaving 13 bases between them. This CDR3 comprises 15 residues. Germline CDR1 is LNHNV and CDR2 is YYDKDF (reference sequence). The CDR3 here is CATSPVQGANYGYTF. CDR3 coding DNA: TGTGCCACCAGCCCCGTGCAGGGAGCTAACTATGGCTACACCTTC.

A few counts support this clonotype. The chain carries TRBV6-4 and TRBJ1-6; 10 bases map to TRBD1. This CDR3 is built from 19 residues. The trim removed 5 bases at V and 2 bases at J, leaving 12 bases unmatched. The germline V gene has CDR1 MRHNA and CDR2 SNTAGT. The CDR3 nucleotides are TGTGCCAGCAGTTACAACGGTCCGGGACAGGGGACCTATAATTCACCCCTCCACTTT. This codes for CASSYNGPGQGTYNSPLHF.

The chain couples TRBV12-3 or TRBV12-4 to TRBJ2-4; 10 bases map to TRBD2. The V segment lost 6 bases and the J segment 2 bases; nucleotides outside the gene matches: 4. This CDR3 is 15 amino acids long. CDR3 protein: CASSLAGATKNIQYF. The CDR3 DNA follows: TGTGCCAGCAGCCTAGCGGGGGCGACCAAAAACATTCAGTACTTC.